This T cell receptor beta chain was profiled in a study of blood T cell repertoires in COVID-19. Turning to the study itself: The analysed material was cDNA or gDNA that came from T cells, B-cell-depleted T cells, or PBMCs.

With V trimmed by 4 bases and J by 9 bases, 9 bases remained unmatched. The CDR3 length is 15 residues. From germline, CDR1 is SNHLY and CDR2 FYNNEI. TCRdb's table, derived via immunoSEQ multiplex PCR, lists solely in-frame clones and lacks some. The sample has over 150,000 clones; 87% are singletons. Residents of about two dozen US areas, aged about 18 to 95 years, made up the participants. Recovery among Cohort 3 donors was established by two negative PCRs, clearance, or symptom resolution. The specimen sequenced was PBMCs or T cells enriched from blood (not recorded which). This TCR was sampled from a woman under 40 who had recovered from COVID-19. V is TRBV2 and J is TRBJ2-1; TRBD2 matches at 10 bases. CDR3 residues: CASSGDSGREGEQFF. CDR3 in DNA: TGTGCCAGCAGTGGGGACAGCGGGAGGGAGGGTGAGCAGTTCTTC.